This TCR beta chain was captured in a study of a mutant IDH1 vaccine in newly diagnosed glioma. The overall study: Treated patients comprised 62.5% males and 37.5% females, mean age approximately 42 years.

Germline lookup yields CDR1 SGHKS and CDR2 YYEKEE (reference sequence). V lost 0 bases, J lost 2 bases, and 7 bases lay in between. This CDR3 comprises 14 residues. A note on this clone: The antigen remains unidentified.

Study-wide findings and caveats: Pseudoprogression apparently lacked any relation to changes in top peripheral T cell clonotypes.

Using immunoSEQ multiplex PCR, the repertoire was profiled, and TCRdb retains in-frame clones only, with some absent. In the table there are over 40,000 clones, around 89% of which are singletons. Regarding time point: week 35, safety follow-up. The vaccine gave 300 ug of a 20-mer mutant IDH1 peptide subcutaneously per dose. New WHO grade 3 or 4 astrocytomas that were IDH1-mutant and ATRX-lost had been found in donors. The specimen was PBMCs, collected from a glioma patient whose treatment included an IDH1 peptide vaccine. The chain joins TRBV5-5 to TRBJ2-3; D remains unclear. The TCR sequence derives from a man aged 35 to 55 with glioma. The CDR3 protein is CASSLDPATDTQYF. The CDR3 nucleotides are TGTGCCAGCAGCTTGGATCCAGCCACAGATACGCAGTATTTT.